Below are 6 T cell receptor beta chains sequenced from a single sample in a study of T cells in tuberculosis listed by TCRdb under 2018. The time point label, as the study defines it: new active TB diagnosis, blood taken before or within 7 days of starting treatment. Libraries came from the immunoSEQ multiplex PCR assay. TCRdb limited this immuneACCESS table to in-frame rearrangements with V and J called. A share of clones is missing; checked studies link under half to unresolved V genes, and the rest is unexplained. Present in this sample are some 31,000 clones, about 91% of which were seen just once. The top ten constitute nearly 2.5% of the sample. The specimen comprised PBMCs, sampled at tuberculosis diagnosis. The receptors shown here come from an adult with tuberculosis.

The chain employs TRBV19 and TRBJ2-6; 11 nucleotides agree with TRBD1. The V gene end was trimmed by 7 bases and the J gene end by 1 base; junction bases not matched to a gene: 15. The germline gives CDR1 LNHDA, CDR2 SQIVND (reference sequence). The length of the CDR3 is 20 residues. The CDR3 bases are TGTGCCAGTAAGAAAGTTAAATCAGGACAGGGGGCATCTGGGGCCAACGTCCTGACTTTC. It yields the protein CASKKVKSGQGASGANVLTF.

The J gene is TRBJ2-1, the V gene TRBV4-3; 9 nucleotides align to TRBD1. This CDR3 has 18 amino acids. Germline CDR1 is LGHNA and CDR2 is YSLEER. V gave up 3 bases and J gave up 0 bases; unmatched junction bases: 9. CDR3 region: CASSHTTGGTSSYNEQFF. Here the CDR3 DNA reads TGCGCCAGCAGCCATACGACAGGGGGAACTAGCTCCTACAATGAGCAGTTCTTC.

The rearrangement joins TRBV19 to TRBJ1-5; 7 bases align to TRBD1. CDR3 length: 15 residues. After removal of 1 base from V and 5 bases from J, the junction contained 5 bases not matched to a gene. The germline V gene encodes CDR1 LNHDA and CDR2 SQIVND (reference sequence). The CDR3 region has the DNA TGTGCCAGTAGTATAGGGGACAGCCAATATCAGCCCCAGCATTTT. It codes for CASSIGDSQYQPQHF.

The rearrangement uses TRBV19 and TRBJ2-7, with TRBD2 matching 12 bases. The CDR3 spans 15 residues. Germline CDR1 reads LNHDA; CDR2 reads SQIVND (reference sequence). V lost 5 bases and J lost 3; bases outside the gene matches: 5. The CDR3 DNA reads TGTGCCAGTAGTTCTAGCGGGGGGGACCTCTACGAGCAGTACTTC. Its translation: CASSSSGGDLYEQYF.

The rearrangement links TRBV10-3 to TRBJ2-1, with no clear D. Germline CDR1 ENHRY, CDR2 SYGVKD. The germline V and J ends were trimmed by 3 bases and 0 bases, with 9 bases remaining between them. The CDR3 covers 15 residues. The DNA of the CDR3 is TGTGCCATCAGTGAAGCGAGGAGCTCCTACAATGAGCAGTTCTTC. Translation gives CAISEARSSYNEQFF.

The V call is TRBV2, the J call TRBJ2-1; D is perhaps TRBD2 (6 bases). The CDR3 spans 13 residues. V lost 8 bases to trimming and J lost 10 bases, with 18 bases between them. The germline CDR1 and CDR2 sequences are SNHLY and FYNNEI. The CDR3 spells CASEGLTTGEQFF. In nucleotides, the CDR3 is TGTGCCAGCGAGGGACTTACCACCGGAGAGCAGTTCTTC.